This TCR beta chain is from a study of CD8+ T cells in alopecia areata (dated by TCRdb to the late 2010s). Concerning the study at large: Treated patients were enrolled in an open-label pilot trial of oral tofacitinib at 5 to 10 mg twice daily for moderate-to-severe alopecia areata. Tofacitinib was administered for 6 to 18 months, and 6 months of follow-up off drug were then conducted to assess delayed response and recurrence. In treated patients, disease severity was measured using the SALT score, which gives the percentage of scalp surface area affected. To study T cell clonal expansion in alopecia areata, the researchers applied high-throughput TCRbeta sequencing to both the C3H/HeJ mouse model and human patients. In humans, TCRbeta sequencing was performed on scalp tissue and on sorted CD4+ and CD8+ peripheral blood T cells from healthy controls and from patients with patchy or totalis/universalis alopecia areata. Patients on tofacitinib were biopsied at baseline and after 4 and 24 weeks of treatment, and several of the patients also had a later scalp biopsy. Scalp clonality was compared across normal scalp (n=4), patchy alopecia areata scalp (n=8), and alopecia totalis/universalis scalp (n=8). RNA was extracted with the PAXgene miRNA kit for fixed scalp, the miRNeasy kit for PBMCs, and the RNeasy kit for mouse skin. TCRbeta CDR3 regions were amplified by immunoSEQ multiplex PCR with 35 Vbeta forward and 13 Jbeta reverse primers. Points the paper makes about the study in general: Shared TCR sequences between patients were less evident than in mice, which may be partly attributable to HLA diversity in the patient population. During tofacitinib treatment, many expanded lesional clones stuck around in both scalp and blood, and this persistence may partly explain why relapse happens after treatment is stopped. Scalp TCR repertoire analysis is complicated because resident alphabeta T cells in normal human skin are also sequenced, whereas mouse skin is dominated by gammadelta T cells. Compared with normal scalp, lesional scalp had higher clonality and more expanded CD8+ clones, particularly in alopecia totalis/universalis, a pattern that suggests antigenic drive. Tofacitinib significantly lowered scalp clonality and the number of expanded CD8+ clones among the top 100 scalp clones. Because the treated cohort was small and included a single nonresponder, larger studies are needed to assess links between baseline CD8+ expansion and response.

The library was made by the immunoSEQ multiplex PCR assay. RNA was extracted from all samples and reverse transcribed into cDNA, which served as template for TCR sequencing. First-strand cDNA was synthesized with SuperScript III using a 2:1 mix of oligo-dT and random hexamers. Amplification bias was assessed with a synthetic immune receptor repertoire, and residual bias was removed computationally. For the original study's pipeline: Raw reads were preprocessed to remove errors, and CDR3 was defined according to IMGT conventions as the region from the conserved cysteine to phenylalanine. To get clonality, Shannon entropy was normalized by log2 of the number of productive unique TCRs and the result was subtracted from 1. CD4 or CD8 identity of scalp clones was inferred by cross-referencing scalp TCRbeta sequences with sorted blood CD4 and CD8 repertoires. In TCRdb, the immuneACCESS table is reduced to in-frame sequences with V and J assigned. These tables do not hold every clone; where another copy was compared, an unresolved V gene accounts for under half, and the others remain unexplained. The D gene and trimming were derived from the DNA, and the V and J assignments and clone size from that table. The table for this sample lists over 95,000 clones; 50% to 75% of them were counted only once. The ten most abundant clones make up about 16% of the sample.

V and J are trimmed by 0 bases and 2 bases, and the gene matches miss 8 bases of the junction. There are 17 amino acids in the CDR3, from cysteine to phenylalanine inclusive. Only CDR3 DNA remains: 51 bases, in frame from the first base. Taken from the germline V gene (reference sequence), the CDR1 and CDR2 loops are MNHEY and SMNVEV. As regards this clone: The target of this receptor is not known. No much larger clone exists at a distance of one base, and base qualities are not known.

The time point label corresponds to: more than 3 weeks on oral tofacitinib. The treatment or condition label for this specimen denotes: oral pan-JAK inhibitor, 5-10 mg twice daily. From alopecia areata patients, peripheral blood was collected along with lesional scalp punch biopsies. PBMCs were isolated by density centrifugation and stained for CD3, CD4 and CD8, after which CD4+ and CD8+ T cells were sorted on a FACSAria. This clonotype was sampled from a human donor with alopecia areata. Recombination joined TRBV27 with TRBJ2-5; TRBD1 fits 8 bases in the junction. Sequencing used CD8+ T cells sorted from blood, obtained at week 4, from a patient treated with tofacitinib. The sequenced DNA: TGTGCCAGCAGTTTATCGACAGGGGCGATATTTCAAGAGACCCAGTACTTC. The translation is CASSLSTGAIFQETQYF.